This TCR beta chain was sequenced in a study of blood T cell repertoires in COVID-19. The CDR3 length is 12 residues. Trimming shortened V by 6 bases and J by 4 bases, and 6 bases separated the two germline ends. The assay was immunoSEQ multiplex PCR, and TCRdb's table has in-frame clones only and misses some. The sample has approximately 46,000 clones; 70% to 90% are singletons. Source material: peripheral blood. The sequence was collected from a human donor in a cohort sampled during active COVID-19. V gene TRBV12-3 or TRBV12-4 combines with J gene TRBJ2-2, with D possibly matching TRBD1 (5 bases). This CDR3 reads CASRGVTGELFF. CDR3 DNA: TGTGCCAGCAGAGGGGTCACCGGGGAGCTGTTTTTT.